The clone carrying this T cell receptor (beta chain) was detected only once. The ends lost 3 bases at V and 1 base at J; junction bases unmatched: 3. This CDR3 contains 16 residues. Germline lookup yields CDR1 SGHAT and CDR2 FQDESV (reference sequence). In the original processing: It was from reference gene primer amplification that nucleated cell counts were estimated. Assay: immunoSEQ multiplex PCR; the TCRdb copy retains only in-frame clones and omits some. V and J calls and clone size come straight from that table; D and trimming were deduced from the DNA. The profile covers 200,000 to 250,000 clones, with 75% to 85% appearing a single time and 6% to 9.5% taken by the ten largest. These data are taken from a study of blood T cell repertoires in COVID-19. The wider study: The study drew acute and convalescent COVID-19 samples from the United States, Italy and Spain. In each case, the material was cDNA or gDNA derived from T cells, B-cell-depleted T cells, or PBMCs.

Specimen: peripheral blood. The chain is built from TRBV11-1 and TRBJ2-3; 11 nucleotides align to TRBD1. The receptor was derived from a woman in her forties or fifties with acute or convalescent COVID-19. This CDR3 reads CASSLDRGLGTDTQYF. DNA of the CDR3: TGTGCCAGCAGCTTGGACAGGGGGCTAGGCACAGATACGCAGTATTTT.